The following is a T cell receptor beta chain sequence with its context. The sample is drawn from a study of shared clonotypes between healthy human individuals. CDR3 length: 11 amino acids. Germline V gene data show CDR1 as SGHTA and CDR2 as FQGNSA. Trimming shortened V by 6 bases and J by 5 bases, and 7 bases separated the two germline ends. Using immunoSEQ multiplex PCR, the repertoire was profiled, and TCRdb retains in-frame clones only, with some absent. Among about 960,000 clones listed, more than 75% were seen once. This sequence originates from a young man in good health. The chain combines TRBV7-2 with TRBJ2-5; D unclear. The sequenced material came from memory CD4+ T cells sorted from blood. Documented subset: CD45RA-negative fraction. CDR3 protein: CASRSIETQYF. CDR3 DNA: TGTGCCAGCAGATCTATTGAGACCCAGTACTTC. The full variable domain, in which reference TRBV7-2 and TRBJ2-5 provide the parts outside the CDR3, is GAGVSQSPSNKVTEKGKDVELRCDPISGHTALYWYRQSLGQGLEFLIYFQGNSAPDKSGLPSDRFSAERTGGSVSTLTIQRTQQEDSAVYLCASRSIETQYFGPGTRLLVL.